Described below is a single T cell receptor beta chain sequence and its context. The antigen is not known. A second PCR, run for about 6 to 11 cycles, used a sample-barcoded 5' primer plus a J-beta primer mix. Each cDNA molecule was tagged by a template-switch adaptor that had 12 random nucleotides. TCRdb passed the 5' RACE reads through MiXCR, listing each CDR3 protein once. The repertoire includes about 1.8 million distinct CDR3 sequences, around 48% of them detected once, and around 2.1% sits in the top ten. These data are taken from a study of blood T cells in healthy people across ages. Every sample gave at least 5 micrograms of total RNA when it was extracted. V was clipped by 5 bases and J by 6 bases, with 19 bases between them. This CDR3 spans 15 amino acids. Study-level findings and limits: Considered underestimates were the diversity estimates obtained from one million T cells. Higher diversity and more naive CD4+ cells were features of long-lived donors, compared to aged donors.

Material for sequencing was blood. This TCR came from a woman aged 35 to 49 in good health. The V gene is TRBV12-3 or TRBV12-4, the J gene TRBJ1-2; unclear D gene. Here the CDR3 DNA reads TGTGCCAGCAGTGATCCCGGCGGCGCCCTAAATGGCTACACCTTC. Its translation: CASSDPGGALNGYTF.